The 23 T cell receptor beta chains listed next were all sequenced from one sample in a study of blood T cell dynamics during melanoma immunotherapy. Using immunoSEQ multiplex PCR, the repertoire was profiled, and TCRdb retains in-frame clones only, with some absent. The sample has roughly 29,000 clones, approximately 80% seen once. The time point denotes: week 3, after first cycle of checkpoint inhibitor. The sample here was blood, taken from a patient treated with checkpoint blockade. These receptors all come from a human donor with melanoma.

The gene calls are TRBV6-5 and TRBJ2-1, with TRBD2 matching over 13 bases. The CDR3 consists of 14 residues. The junction had 4 bases not matched to a gene; V was cut back by 8 bases and J by 6 bases. Per the germline V gene, CDR1 is MNHEY and CDR2 is SVGAGI. The CDR3 protein is CASGLAGELNEQFF. The CDR3 DNA is TGTGCCAGCGGACTAGCGGGGGAACTCAATGAGCAGTTCTTC.

The rearrangement links TRBV5-1 to TRBJ2-7; 9 bases agree with TRBD1. The germline CDR1 and CDR2 sequences are SGHRS and YFSETQ. The CDR3 runs 15 residues. V shed 3 bases and J 3 bases; nucleotides not matched to a gene: 7. CDR3 nucleotide sequence: TGCGCCAGCAGCTCTACAGGGGGCCCCATCTACGAGCAGTACTTC. The encoded protein is CASSSTGGPIYEQYF.

This clone was recorded a few times. This chain joins TRBV30 and TRBJ2-5, with 11 bases fitting TRBD2. This CDR3 has 17 amino acids. The V segment lost 1 base and the J segment 4 bases; nucleotides outside the gene matches: 11. Germline CDR1 is GTSNPN and CDR2 is SVGIG (reference sequence). The CDR3 DNA reads TGTGCCTGGAGTGGTACTAGCGGGGGCTATATAGGAGAGACCCAGTACTTC. Protein product: CAWSGTSGGYIGETQYF.

The J gene is TRBJ2-7, the V gene TRBV25-1, with D perhaps TRBD2 (5 bases). This CDR3 has 14 amino acids. Germline V gene data show CDR1 as MGHDK and CDR2 as SYGVNS. The V end lost 5 bases, the J end lost 1 base, and 12 bases lay between the germline ends. In DNA form, the CDR3 reads TGTGCCAGCAGTCCACGGGAAAATTCCTACGAGCAGTACTTC. The encoded protein is CASSPRENSYEQYF.

The V call is TRBV5-1, the J call TRBJ2-3; 10 positions agree with TRBD2. Looked up from germline, CDR1 is SGHRS and CDR2 is YFSETQ. The CDR3 length is 16 residues. The V segment lost 3 bases and the J segment 2 bases; nucleotides outside the gene matches: 6. CDR3 residues: CASSSLLAGNTDTQYF. In nucleotides, the CDR3 is TGCGCCAGCAGCTCTCTACTAGCGGGAAACACAGATACGCAGTATTTT.

The chain carries TRBV7-2 and TRBJ1-1; TRBD1 is a possible D gene (6 bases). This CDR3 contains 14 residues. V was cut by 1 base and J by 11 bases, with 17 bases left in between. Germline values: CDR1 SGHTA, CDR2 FQGNSA. CDR3 sequence (DNA): TGTGCCAGCAGCTTAGGTTTGACAGGTGTGGACGCTTTCTTT. This codes for CASSLGLTGVDAFF. The full variable domain, in which reference TRBV7-2 and TRBJ1-1 provide the parts outside the CDR3, is GAGVSQSPSNKVTEKGKDVELRCDPISGHTALYWYRQSLGQGLEFLIYFQGNSAPDKSGLPSDRFSAERTGGSVSTLTIQRTQQEDSAVYLCASSLGLTGVDAFFGQGTRLTVV.

In its sample, this clone was seen a few times. V and J are TRBV2 and TRBJ2-5, with no clear D. Trimming removed 3 bases from V and 7 bases from J, with 15 bases in between. From germline, CDR1 is SNHLY and CDR2 FYNNEI. This CDR3 is built from 14 residues. This CDR3 is CASSDITTIGTQYF. The CDR3 nucleotides read TGTGCCAGCAGTGATATCACGACGATTGGGACCCAGTACTTC. Supplemented by reference TRBV2 and TRBJ2-5, the full variable domain reads EPEVTQTPSHQVTQMGQEVILRCVPISNHLYFYWYRQILGQKVEFLVSFYNNEISEKSEIFDDQFSVERPDGSNFTLKIRSTKLEDSAMYFCASSDITTIGTQYFGPGTRLLVL.

The chain is built from TRBV6-5 and TRBJ1-5; 8 bases match TRBD1. The CDR3 contains 14 residues. V shed 5 bases, J shed 7 bases, and the junction held 7 bases outside the gene matches. From germline, CDR1 is MNHEY and CDR2 SVGAGI. The CDR3 nucleotides are TGTGCCAGCAGTATGGACAGGGCTTACCAGCCCCAGCATTTT. As protein: CASSMDRAYQPQHF.

This chain joins TRBV7-2 and TRBJ2-7; D might be TRBD1 (6 bases). Per the germline V gene, CDR1 is SGHTA and CDR2 is FQGNSA. The CDR3 is 16 amino acids. The V gene lost 3 bases and the J gene lost 6 bases, with 21 bases spanning the gap. The CDR3 nucleotides are TGTGCCAGCAGCTTCTTGGGGGCAGGTCGGATCTCCGAGCAGTACTTC. As protein: CASSFLGAGRISEQYF.

This sequence joins TRBV6-1 and TRBJ2-2; D unclear. Germline assignment: CDR1 MNHNS and CDR2 SASEGT. This CDR3 comprises 14 residues. V lost 2 bases and J 2 bases, leaving 6 bases between the germline ends. CDR3 DNA: TGTGCCAGCAGTGAAACAGCTAACACCGGGGAGCTGTTTTTT. It codes for CASSETANTGELFF.

V is TRBV21-1 and J is TRBJ1-5. TRBV21-1 is shown as a pseudogene. The CDR3 runs 16 residues. CDR3 sequence (DNA): TGTGCCAGCAGCAAACTAGCCCAGGGAGGCAATCAGCCCCAGCATTTT. Translating it yields CASSKLAQGGNQPQHF.

The CDR3 region is CASSIEGRTGYNEQFF. DNA for the CDR3: TGTGCCAGTAGTATAGAGGGACGGACGGGGTACAATGAGCAGTTCTTC. The V and J genes are TRBV19 and TRBJ2-1; D is tentatively TRBD1 or TRBD2 (5 bases each). The V and J ends lost 0 bases and 4 bases respectively, with 13 bases between them. The germline gives CDR1 LNHDA, CDR2 SQIVND (reference sequence). The CDR3 sequence is 16 residues long.

The genes are TRBV5-1 and TRBJ1-1; D is perhaps TRBD1 (6 bases). Trimming removed 6 bases from V and 4 bases from J, with 19 bases in between. Germline V lookup: CDR1 SGHRS, CDR2 YFSETQ. This CDR3 has 15 amino acids. CDR3 loop: CASTPAGMGATEAFF. CDR3 coding DNA: TGCGCCAGCACCCCAGCCGGGATGGGGGCCACTGAAGCTTTCTTT.

The genes are TRBV19 and TRBJ2-2; weak D call: TRBD1 (5 bases). V was pared by 6 bases and J by 2 bases, with 10 bases between. The length of the CDR3 is 14 residues. Germline CDR1 is LNHDA and CDR2 is SQIVND (reference sequence). The CDR3: CASRFQGNTGELFF. CDR3 DNA sequence: TGTGCCAGTAGATTTCAGGGAAACACCGGGGAGCTGTTTTTT.

CDR3 coding DNA: TGTGCCAGCAGTTCCCCGGGACAGGGAAAAGAGACCCAGTACTTC. Its translation is CASSSPGQGKETQYF. This chain joins TRBV27 and TRBJ2-5; 9 positions match TRBD1. The J segment lost 3 bases and the V segment lost 4 bases, leaving 6 bases of the junction unmatched. Germline V gives CDR1 MNHEY, CDR2 SMNVEV (reference sequence). The CDR3 length is 15 residues.

This chain uses TRBV5-1 with TRBJ1-1, with TRBD1 matching over 8 bases. V lost 3 bases, J lost 0 bases, and 1 base stayed unmatched. The CDR3 runs to 14 residues. Germline V CDR1 and CDR2: SGHRS, YFSETQ. The CDR3 nucleotides are TGCGCCAGCAGCTCGGGACAGGTGAACACTGAAGCTTTCTTT. The encoded protein is CASSSGQVNTEAFF.

V and J are TRBV6-6 and TRBJ2-5; the D call may be TRBD1 or TRBD2 (6 bases each). V was shortened by 5 bases and J by 4 bases, with 17 bases between the two germline ends. Looked up from germline, CDR1 is MNHNY and CDR2 is SVGAGI (reference sequence). This CDR3 contains 15 residues. CDR3 sequence: CASSRENRVGETQYF. DNA of the CDR3: TGTGCCAGCAGTCGGGAGAACAGGGTCGGAGAGACCCAGTACTTC.

The gene calls are TRBV5-1 and TRBJ2-4, with D maybe TRBD1 (5 bases). The CDR3 has 14 residues. Germline V gene lookup returns CDR1 SGHRS and CDR2 YFSETQ. The germline V and J ends were trimmed by 4 bases and 8 bases, with 16 bases remaining between them. Here the CDR3 DNA reads TGCGCCAGCAGCCCGTTCGCAGGGTCGGACATTCAGTACTTC. Its translation: CASSPFAGSDIQYF.

The chain employs TRBV28 and TRBJ2-1, with 9 bases lining up with TRBD2. Germline loops: CDR1 MDHEN, CDR2 SYDVKM. The CDR3 consists of 16 residues. Trimming at V came to 2 bases and at J to 5 bases, leaving 7 bases not matched to a gene. The CDR3: CASSLTLAGTDNEQFF. CDR3 DNA: TGTGCCAGCAGTTTAACGCTAGCGGGAACTGACAATGAGCAGTTCTTC.

This chain uses TRBV5-1 with TRBJ2-5; TRBD2 matches at 14 bases. The germline V gene encodes CDR1 SGHRS and CDR2 YFSETQ. The V gene end was trimmed by 0 bases and the J gene end by 4 bases; junction bases not matched to a gene: 2. The CDR3 extends over 16 amino acids. In DNA, the CDR3 is TGCGCCAGCAGCTTGGGAGGACTAGCGGGAGGAGAGACCCAGTACTTC. It yields the protein CASSLGGLAGGETQYF.

The chain recombines TRBV4-1 with TRBJ2-7, with 9 bases matching TRBD2. This CDR3 has 16 amino acids. V was clipped by 5 bases and J by 3 bases; unmatched bases: 11. Germline V gene lookup returns CDR1 MGHRA and CDR2 YSYEKL. The CDR3 loop is CASSSPTAGGSYEQYF. The CDR3 coding sequence is TGCGCCAGCAGCTCCCCCACAGCGGGGGGTAGCTACGAGCAGTACTTC.

The chain uses TRBV20-1 and TRBJ1-2; the match to TRBD1 covers 8 bases. The CDR3 totals 11 residues. Germline V gives CDR1 DFQATT, CDR2 SNEGSKA (reference sequence). V lost 6 bases to trimming and J lost 8 bases; unmatched junction nucleotides: 5. CDR3 loop: CSAGTGGGYTF. CDR3 coding DNA: TGCAGTGCCGGGACAGGTGGAGGCTACACCTTC.

The genes are TRBV10-3 and TRBJ2-7; D unresolved. V was shortened by 10 bases and J by 0 bases, with 10 bases between the two germline ends. This CDR3 comprises 12 residues. CDR1 is ENHRY, CDR2 SYGVKD, per germline. CDR3 bases: TGTGCCACCGGATCCGGCTCCTACGAGCAGTACTTC. This encodes CATGSGSYEQYF.